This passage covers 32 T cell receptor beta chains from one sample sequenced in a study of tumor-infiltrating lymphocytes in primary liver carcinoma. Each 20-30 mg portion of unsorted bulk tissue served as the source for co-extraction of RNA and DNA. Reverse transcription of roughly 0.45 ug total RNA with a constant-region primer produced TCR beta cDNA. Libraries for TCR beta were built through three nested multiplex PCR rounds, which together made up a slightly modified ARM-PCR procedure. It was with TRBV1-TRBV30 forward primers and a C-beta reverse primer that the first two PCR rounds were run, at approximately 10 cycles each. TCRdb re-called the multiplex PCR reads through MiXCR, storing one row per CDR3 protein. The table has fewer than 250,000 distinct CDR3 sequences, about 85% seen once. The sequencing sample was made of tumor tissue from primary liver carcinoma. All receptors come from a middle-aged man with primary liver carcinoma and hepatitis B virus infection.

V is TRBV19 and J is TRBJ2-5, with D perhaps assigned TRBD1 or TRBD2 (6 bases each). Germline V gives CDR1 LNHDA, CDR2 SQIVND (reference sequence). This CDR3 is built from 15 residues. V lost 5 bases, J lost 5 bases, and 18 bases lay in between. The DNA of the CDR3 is TGTGCCAGTAGTGCTCCTCTTTTAGGGGGGGAGACCCAGTACTTC. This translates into CASSAPLLGGETQYF.

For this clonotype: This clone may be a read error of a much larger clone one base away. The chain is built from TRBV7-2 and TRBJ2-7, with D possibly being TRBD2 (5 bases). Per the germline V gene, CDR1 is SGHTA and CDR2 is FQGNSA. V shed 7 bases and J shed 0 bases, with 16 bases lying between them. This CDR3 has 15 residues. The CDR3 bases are TGTGCCAGCAACGGCGCACTAGGCCGCTCCTACGAGCAGTACTTC. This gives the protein CASNGALGRSYEQYF.

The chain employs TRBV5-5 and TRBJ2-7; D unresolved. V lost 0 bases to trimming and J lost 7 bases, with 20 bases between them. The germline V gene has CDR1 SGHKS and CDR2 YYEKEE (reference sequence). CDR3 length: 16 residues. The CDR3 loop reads CASSLALEARVWEQYF. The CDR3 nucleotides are TGTGCCAGCAGCTTGGCTTTAGAAGCGCGAGTATGGGAGCAGTACTTC.

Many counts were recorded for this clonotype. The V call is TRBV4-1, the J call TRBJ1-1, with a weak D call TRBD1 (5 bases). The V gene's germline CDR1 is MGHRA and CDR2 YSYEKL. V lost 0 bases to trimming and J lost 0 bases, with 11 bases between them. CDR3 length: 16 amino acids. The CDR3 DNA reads TGCGCCAGCAGCCAAGAGCGAGCAGGGATGAACACTGAAGCTTTCTTT. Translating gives CASSQERAGMNTEAFF.

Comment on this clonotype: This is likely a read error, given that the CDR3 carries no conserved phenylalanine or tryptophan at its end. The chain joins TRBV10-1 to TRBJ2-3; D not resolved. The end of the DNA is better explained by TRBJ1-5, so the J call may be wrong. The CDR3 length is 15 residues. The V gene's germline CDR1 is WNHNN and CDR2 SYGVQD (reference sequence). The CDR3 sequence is CASRASGSGTDTQHS. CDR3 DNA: TGCGCCAGCAGGGCTAGCGGGAGTGGTACCGATACGCAGCATTCT.

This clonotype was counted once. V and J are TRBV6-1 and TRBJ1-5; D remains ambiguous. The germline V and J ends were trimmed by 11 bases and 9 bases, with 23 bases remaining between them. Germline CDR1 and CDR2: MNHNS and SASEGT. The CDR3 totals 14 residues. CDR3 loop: CAGNEARERAPQHF. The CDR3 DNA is TGTGCCGGCAATGAGGCGAGGGAAAGGGCGCCCCAGCATTTT.

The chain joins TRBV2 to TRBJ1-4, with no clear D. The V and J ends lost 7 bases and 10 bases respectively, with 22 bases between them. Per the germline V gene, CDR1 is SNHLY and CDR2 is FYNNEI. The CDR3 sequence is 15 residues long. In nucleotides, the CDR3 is TGTGCCAGCAAGCCTCCGGGATTTGGCGAAGTAAAACTGTTTTTT. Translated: CASKPPGFGEVKLFF.

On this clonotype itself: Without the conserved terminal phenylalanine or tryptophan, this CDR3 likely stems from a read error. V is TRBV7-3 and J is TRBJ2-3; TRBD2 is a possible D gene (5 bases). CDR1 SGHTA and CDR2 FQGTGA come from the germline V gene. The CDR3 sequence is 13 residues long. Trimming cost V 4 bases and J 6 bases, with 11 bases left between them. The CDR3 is CASSYGGVDTQYI. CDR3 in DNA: TGTGCCAGCAGCTACGGAGGTGTCGATACGCAGTATATT.

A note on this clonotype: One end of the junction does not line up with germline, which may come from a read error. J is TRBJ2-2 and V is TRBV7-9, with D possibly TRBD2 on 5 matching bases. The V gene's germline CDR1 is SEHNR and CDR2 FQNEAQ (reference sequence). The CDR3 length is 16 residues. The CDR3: CASSLVLQDWAGELFF. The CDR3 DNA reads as TGTGCCAGCAGCTTAGTTCTTCAGGATTGGGCCGGGGAGTTGTTTTTT.

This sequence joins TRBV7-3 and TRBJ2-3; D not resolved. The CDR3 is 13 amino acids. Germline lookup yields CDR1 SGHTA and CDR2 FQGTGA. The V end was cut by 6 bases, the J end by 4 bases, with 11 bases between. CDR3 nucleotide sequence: TGTGCCAGCAGTTCCCTAGGCCCAGATACGCAGTATTTT. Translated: CASSSLGPDTQYF. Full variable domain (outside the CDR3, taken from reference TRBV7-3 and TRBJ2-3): GAGVSQTPSNKVTEKGKYVELRCDPISGHTALYWYRQSLGQGPEFLIYFQGTGAADDSGLPNDRFFAVRPEGSVSTLKIQRTERGDSAVYLCASSSLGPDTQYFGPGTRLTVL.

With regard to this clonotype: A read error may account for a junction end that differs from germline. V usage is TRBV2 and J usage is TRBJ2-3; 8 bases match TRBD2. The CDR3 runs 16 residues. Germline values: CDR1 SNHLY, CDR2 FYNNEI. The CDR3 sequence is CARRKSLSGSSDKQYF. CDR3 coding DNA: TGTGCCAGGCGAAAGAGTTTGAGCGGGAGTTCAGATAAGCAGTATTTT.

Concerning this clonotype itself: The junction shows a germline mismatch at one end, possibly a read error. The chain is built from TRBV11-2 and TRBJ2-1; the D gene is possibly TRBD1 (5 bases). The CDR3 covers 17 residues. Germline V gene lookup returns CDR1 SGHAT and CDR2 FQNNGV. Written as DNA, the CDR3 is TGTGCCAGCAGCTTAGATAGGGGCGAGAGGTTCTACAAAGAGCGGTTCTTC. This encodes CASSLDRGERFYKERFF.

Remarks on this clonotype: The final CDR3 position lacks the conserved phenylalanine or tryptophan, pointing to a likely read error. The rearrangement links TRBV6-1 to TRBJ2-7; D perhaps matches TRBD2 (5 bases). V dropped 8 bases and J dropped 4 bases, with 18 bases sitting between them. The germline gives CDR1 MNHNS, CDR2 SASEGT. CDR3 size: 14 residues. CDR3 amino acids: CASLRTEVRYEQYL. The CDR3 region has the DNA TGTGCCAGCCTCAGGACGGAGGTAAGATACGAGCAGTACCTC.

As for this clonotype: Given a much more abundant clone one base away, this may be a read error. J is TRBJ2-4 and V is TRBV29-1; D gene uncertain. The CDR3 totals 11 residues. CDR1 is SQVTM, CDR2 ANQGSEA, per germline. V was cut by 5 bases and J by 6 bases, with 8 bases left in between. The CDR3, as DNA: TGCAGCGTTAATGAAGGAAACATTCAGTACTTC. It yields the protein CSVNEGNIQYF. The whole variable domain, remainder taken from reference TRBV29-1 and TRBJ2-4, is SAVISQKPSRDICQRGTSLTIQCQVDSQVTMMFWYRQQPGQSLTLIATANQGSEATYESGFVIDKFPISRPNLTFSTLTVSNMSPEDSSIYLCSVNEGNIQYFGAGTRLSVL.

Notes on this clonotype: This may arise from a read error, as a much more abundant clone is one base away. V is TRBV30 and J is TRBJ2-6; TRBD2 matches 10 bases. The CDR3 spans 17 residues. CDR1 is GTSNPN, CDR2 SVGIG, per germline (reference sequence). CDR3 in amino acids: CAFQASGSLSGANVLAF. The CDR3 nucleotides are TGTGCCTTCCAGGCTAGCGGGAGTCTCTCTGGGGCCAACGTCCTGGCTTTC.

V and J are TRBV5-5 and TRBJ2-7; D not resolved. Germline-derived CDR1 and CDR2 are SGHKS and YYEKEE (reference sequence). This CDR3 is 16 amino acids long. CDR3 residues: CDGSYPPTFEGIEQYF. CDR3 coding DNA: TGTGACGGCAGCTACCCCCCCACCTTCGAAGGTATCGAGCAGTACTTC.

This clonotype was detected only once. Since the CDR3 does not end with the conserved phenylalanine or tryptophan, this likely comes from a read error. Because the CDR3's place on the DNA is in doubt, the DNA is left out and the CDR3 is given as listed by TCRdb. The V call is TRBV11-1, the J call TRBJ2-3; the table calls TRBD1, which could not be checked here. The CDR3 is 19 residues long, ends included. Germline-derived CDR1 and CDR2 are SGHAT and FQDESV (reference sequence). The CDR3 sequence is CASSSGGSSVGARTDTQCY.

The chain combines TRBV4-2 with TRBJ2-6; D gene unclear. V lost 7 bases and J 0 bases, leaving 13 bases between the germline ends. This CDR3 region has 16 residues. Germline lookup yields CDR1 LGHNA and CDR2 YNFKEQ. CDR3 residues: CASNQEASSGANVLTF. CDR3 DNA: TGTGCCAGCAACCAGGAAGCAAGCTCTGGGGCCAACGTCCTGACTTTC.

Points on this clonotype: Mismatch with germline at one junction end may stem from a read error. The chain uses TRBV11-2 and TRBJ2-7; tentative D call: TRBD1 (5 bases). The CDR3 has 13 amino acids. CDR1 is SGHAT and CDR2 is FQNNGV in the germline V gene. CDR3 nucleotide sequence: TGTGCCAATAGCCCTCGACAGTCCTACGAACAGTACTTC. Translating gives CANSPRQSYEQYF.

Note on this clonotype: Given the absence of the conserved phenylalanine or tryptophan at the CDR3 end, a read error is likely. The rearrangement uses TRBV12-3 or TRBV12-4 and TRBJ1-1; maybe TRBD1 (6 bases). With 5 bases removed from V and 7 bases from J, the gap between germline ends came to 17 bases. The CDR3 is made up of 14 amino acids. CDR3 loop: CASSLGGRMVEAFI. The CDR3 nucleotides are TGTGCCAGCAGTCTTGGGGGGCGCATGGTTGAAGCTTTCATT.

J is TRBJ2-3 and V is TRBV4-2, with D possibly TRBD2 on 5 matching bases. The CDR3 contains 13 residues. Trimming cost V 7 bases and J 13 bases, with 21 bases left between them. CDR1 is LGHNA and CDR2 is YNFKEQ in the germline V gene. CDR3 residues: CASTQDQDSREYF. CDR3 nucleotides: TGTGCCAGCACTCAAGATCAGGACTCGAGGGAGTATTTT.

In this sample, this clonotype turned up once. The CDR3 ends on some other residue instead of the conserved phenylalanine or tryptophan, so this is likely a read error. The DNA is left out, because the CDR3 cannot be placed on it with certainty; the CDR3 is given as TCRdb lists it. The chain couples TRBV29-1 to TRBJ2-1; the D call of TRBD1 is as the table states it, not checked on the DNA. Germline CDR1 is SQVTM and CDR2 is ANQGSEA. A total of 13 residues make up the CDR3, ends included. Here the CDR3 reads CSAGTGGYNEQFI.

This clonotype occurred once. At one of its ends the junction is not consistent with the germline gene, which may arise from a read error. In nucleotides, the CDR3 is TGTGCCAGGAGTTTAGCAACAACAGGGAACACTAAAGCTTTCTTT. It yields the protein CARSLATTGNTKAFF. The V and J genes are TRBV28 and TRBJ1-1; D possibly corresponds to TRBD1 (6 bases). CDR3 length: 15 amino acids. Per germline, CDR1 MDHEN and CDR2 SYDVKM.

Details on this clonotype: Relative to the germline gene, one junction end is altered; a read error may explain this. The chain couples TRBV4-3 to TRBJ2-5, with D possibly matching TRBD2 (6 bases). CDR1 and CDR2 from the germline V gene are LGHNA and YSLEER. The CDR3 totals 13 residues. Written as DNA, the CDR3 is TGCTCCAGCAGTCTAGCGTATGAAGAGACCCAGTACTTC. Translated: CSSSLAYEETQYF.

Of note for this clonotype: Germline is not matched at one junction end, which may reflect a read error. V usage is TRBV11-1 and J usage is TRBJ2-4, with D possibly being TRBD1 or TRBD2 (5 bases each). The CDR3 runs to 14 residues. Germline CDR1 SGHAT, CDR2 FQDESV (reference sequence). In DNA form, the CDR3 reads TGTGCCAGTAGCTTGGGAAGGGGAGCCAATGAGCAGTACTTC. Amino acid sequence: CASSLGRGANEQYF. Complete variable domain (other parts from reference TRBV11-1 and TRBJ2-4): EAEVAQSPRYKITEKSQAVAFWCDPISGHATLYWYRQILGQGPELLVQFQDESVVDDSQLPKDRFSAERLKGVDSTLKIQPAELGDSAMYLCASSLGRGANEQYFGAGTRLSVL.

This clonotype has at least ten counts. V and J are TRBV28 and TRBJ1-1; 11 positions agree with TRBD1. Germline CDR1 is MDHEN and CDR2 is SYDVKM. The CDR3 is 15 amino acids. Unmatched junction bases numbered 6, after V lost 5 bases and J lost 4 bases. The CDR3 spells CASSQPGQGGTEAFF. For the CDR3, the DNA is TGTGCCAGCAGTCAACCGGGACAGGGGGGCACTGAAGCTTTCTTT.

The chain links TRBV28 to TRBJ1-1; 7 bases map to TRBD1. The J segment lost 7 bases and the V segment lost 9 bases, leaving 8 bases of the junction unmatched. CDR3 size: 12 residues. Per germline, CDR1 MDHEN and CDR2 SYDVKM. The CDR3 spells CASKITGDEAFF. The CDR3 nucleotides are TGTGCCAGTAAGATCACAGGGGATGAAGCTTTCTTT.

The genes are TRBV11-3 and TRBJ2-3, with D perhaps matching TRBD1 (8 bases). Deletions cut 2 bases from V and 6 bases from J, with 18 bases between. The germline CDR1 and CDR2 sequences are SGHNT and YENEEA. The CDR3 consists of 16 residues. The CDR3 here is CASSLTGGGNSDTQYF. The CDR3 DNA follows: TGTGCCAGCAGCTTAACAGGGGGGGGAAATTCGGATACGCAGTATTTT.

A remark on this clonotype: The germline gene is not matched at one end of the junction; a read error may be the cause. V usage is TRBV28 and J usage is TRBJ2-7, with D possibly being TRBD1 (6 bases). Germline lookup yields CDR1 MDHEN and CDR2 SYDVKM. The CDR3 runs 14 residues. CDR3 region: CVSSFAGASYEQYF. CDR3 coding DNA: TGTGTCAGCAGTTTCGCAGGGGCCTCCTACGAGCAGTACTTC.

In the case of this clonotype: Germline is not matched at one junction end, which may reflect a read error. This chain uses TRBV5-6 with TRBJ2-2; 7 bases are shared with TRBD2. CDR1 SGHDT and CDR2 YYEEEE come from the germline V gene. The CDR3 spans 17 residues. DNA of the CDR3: TGTGCCAGCAGCTTATGGGGACTAATGCGGACAACCGGTGAGCTGTTTTTT. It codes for CASSLWGLMRTTGELFF.

DNA of the CDR3: TGCAGTGCTAGAACCGGGCTAGCGGGCCGCACAGATACGCAGTATTTT. It is translated as CSARTGLAGRTDTQYF. The chain carries TRBV20-1 and TRBJ2-3; the match to TRBD2 covers 8 bases. Germline lookup yields CDR1 DFQATT and CDR2 SNEGSKA (reference sequence). The CDR3 is 16 amino acids. V dropped 2 bases and J dropped 1; count of bases not matched to a gene: 8.

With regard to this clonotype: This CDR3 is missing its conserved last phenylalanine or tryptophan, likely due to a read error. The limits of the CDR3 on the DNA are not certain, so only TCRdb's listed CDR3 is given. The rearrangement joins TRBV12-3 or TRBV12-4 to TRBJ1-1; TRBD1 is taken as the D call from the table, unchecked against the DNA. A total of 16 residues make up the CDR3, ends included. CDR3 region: CASSFGQGNMNTEAYS.